This entry describes one T cell receptor beta chain. Its antigen is still unknown. This CDR3 has 12 residues. V gave up 3 bases and J gave up 11 bases, with 11 bases separating them. The germline CDR1 and CDR2 sequences are MNHNS and SASEGT. This sample stems from a study of T cell responses to AZD1222 COVID-19 vaccine. Regarding the study as a whole: Clonal diversity may have been underestimated, and the donors were mostly white British, with more females than males. Repertoires were obtained solely post-peak T cell response.

The data were produced by immunoSEQ multiplex PCR, yet TCRdb's version contains in-frame clones alone and is incomplete. This table holds approximately 120,000 clones, 88% found once. The receptor was derived from an adult in good health. The chain combines TRBV6-1 with TRBJ1-3; D possibly corresponds to TRBD1 (5 bases). Sequenced here: peripheral blood, sampled on day 0 of AZD1222 vaccination. As DNA, the CDR3 is TGTGCCAGCAGTGAGGGACCTATGGCCATATATTTT. The encoded protein is CASSEGPMAIYF.